This TCR beta chain is drawn from a study of blood T cells in healthy people across ages. Study-level findings and limits: Diversity estimated from one million T cells was considered an underestimate. Getting older went along with TCR beta diversity per million T cells dropping roughly linearly.

To note about this clonotype: The target antigen is unknown.

The CDR3 totals 18 residues. The V and J ends lost 3 bases and 7 bases, in that order; junction bases with no gene match: 9. CDR1 SGHTA and CDR2 FQGNSA come from the germline V gene. A second PCR, run for about 6 to 11 cycles, used a sample-barcoded 5' primer plus a J-beta primer mix. Template switching added a 12-random-nucleotide identifier to every cDNA molecule. Each of the samples gave a minimum of 2.5 million paired-end reads that contained CDR3. TCRdb processed the 5' RACE reads anew with MiXCR; each CDR3 protein has one entry. The sample holds 1.5 million to 2 million distinct CDR3 sequences; about 50% are singletons and the top ten take around 2.1%.

This sequence joins TRBV7-2 and TRBJ2-1, with 16 bases lining up with TRBD2. This sequence originates from a woman in her thirties or forties in good health. The sequenced sample consisted of blood. The CDR3 nucleotides are TGTGCCAGCAGCTTTGGTCTGGGACTAGCGGGGGGGGGTAATGAGCAGTTCTTC. It is translated as CASSFGLGLAGGGNEQFF.